This T cell receptor beta chain was obtained from a study of shared clonotypes between healthy human individuals. Study-wide points: Larger richness was generally estimated for naive than memory subsets.

About this clone itself: The antigen is unknown.

Trimming took 4 bases from V and 4 from J; bases not matched to a gene: 7. Germline V gene data show CDR1 as SGHNT and CDR2 as YYREEE (reference sequence). The CDR3 extends over 15 amino acids. The data were produced by immunoSEQ multiplex PCR, yet TCRdb's version contains in-frame clones alone and is incomplete. The sample has about 2.3 million clones; approximately 95% are singletons. The sequence was obtained from a young man in good health. Some clones in this sample may be carry-over from other donors' samples. This chain connects TRBV5-4 to TRBJ2-2; TRBD2 matches at 7 bases. Sequencing was carried out using naive CD4+ T cells from PBMCs. This sample's subset: CD45RA+ positively selected. CDR3 nucleotides: TGTGCCAGCAGCCCCGGACTAGGTCCCACCGGGGAGCTGTTTTTT. Protein product: CASSPGLGPTGELFF.